This TCR beta chain is drawn from a study of circulating and synovial CD4+ cells in juvenile arthritis. Study findings and constraints: Circulating pathogenic-like lymphocytes shared a substantially higher fraction of CDR3 sequences with synovium than bulk blood. Diversity here was lower than in bulk blood CD4 cells.

Only in-frame clones appear in the TCRdb table, and some are missing; sequencing was by immunoSEQ multiplex PCR. In the table there are some 35,000 clones, 95% of which are singletons. Turning to this clone: What it binds is unknown.

The ends lost 4 bases at V and 9 bases at J; junction bases unmatched: 19. The CDR3 has 18 amino acids. The V gene's germline CDR1 is MGHDK and CDR2 SYGVNS. This rearrangement joins TRBV25-1 to TRBJ2-5; 11 nucleotides line up with TRBD2. The receptor was derived from a human donor with juvenile idiopathic arthritis. The sample comprised CD4+ T cells from blood. The chain's CDR3 is CASSATPGLADPRVAQYF. The CDR3 DNA reads TGTGCCAGCAGTGCTACCCCGGGACTAGCGGACCCCCGGGTGGCCCAGTACTTC. The full variable domain, rest sourced from reference TRBV25-1 and TRBJ2-5, is EADIYQTPRYLVIGTGKKITLECSQTMGHDKMYWYQQDPGMELHLIHYSYGVNSTEKGDLSSESTVSRIRTEHFPLTLESARPSHTSQYLCASSATPGLADPRVAQYFGPGTRLLVL.